This T cell receptor (beta chain) was identified in a study of OX40 agonist ivuxolimab in advanced cancers. Measured with immunoSEQ multiplex PCR; TCRdb has only the in-frame clones, and not every one. The sample comprises 45,000 to 60,000 clones, about nine tenths of which are singletons, and about 4.1% rests with the top ten. The source was CD4+ or CD8+ T cells sorted from blood, collected in a trial of the OX40 agonist ivuxolimab. The receptor was isolated from an adult with an advanced solid tumor such as melanoma, head and neck, liver or kidney cancer.

The CDR3 DNA sequence: TGTGCCATCAGTGAGTCGACAGTCAATGAGCAGTTCTTC. Its protein product is CAISESTVNEQFF. This chain joins TRBV10-3 and TRBJ2-1, with D perhaps matching TRBD1 (5 bases). CDR1 is ENHRY and CDR2 is SYGVKD in the germline V gene. This CDR3 is built from 13 residues. The V end lost 0 bases, the J end lost 6 bases, and 6 bases lay between the germline ends.